The rows below give T cell receptor beta chains drawn from one sample of a study of blood T cell repertoires in COVID-19. The protocol was immunoSEQ multiplex PCR, while the TCRdb copy is restricted to in-frame clones and leaves out a portion. The data show hundreds of thousands of clones, approximately 90% seen once. The material sequenced was peripheral blood. These receptors all come from a woman in her fifties or sixties who had recovered from COVID-19. Both conserved end residues are trimmed from each CDR3.

j_gene,v_gene,CDR3aa
TRBJ1-1,TRBV7-9,ASSLAFRTEAF
TRBJ1-1,TRBV9,ASSAPQGGRTEAF
TRBJ1-4,TRBV4-1,ASSHPGTGRDREKLF
TRBJ2-1,TRBV27,ASSLRDRPYNEQF
TRBJ1-2,TRBV18,ASSQTTGEGSDGYT
TRBJ1-3,TRBV5-4,ASRGGSSGNTIY
TRBJ2-7,TRBV9,ASSPLAGIYEQY
TRBJ2-1,TRBV5-1,ASSFRLAGAAPQF
TRBJ1-2,TRBV9,ASSVGQGASYGYT
TRBJ2-3,TRBV7-2,ASSPQTADTQY
TRBJ1-2,TRBV18,ASSPGREDGYT
TRBJ2-7,TRBV6-2/TRBV6-3,ASSPEGQPYEQY
TRBJ2-5,TRBV5-1,ASQPSRLVYETQY
TRBJ1-2,TRBV25-1,ASTQLGASGYT
TRBJ1-1,TRBV29-1,SVLGQGVTEAF
TRBJ1-5,TRBV7-9,ASSFGNQPQH
TRBJ2-7,TRBV6-5,ASTWTSESYEQY
TRBJ2-3,TRBV9,ASSVWGRALDTQY
TRBJ1-1,TRBV7-9,ASSPQGQYTEAF
TRBJ2-4,TRBV6-2/TRBV6-3,ASSIGLVRAKNIQY
TRBJ1-1,TRBV28,ASSLRQGNEAF
TRBJ2-7,TRBV28,ASRTGTGSYEQY
TRBJ2-7,TRBV11-2,ASRDRGLEQY
TRBJ2-5,TRBV9,ASSERAGAETQY
TRBJ1-2,TRBV9,ASSKGRLPNYGYT
TRBJ2-7,TRBV24-1,ATSLGEEQY
TRBJ1-6,TRBV7-6,ASSLERGSPLH
TRBJ1-2,TRBV12-3/TRBV12-4,ASKRDGNYGYT
TRBJ1-4,TRBV6-6,ASSPPGQPEKLF
TRBJ2-5,TRBV25-1,ASSVSQGSETQY
TRBJ1-5,TRBV6-6,ASSGVTGIQPQH
TRBJ2-2,TRBV28,ASSFQGPNTGELF
TRBJ1-2,TRBV7-9,ASSGESKGAIGYT
TRBJ2-3,TRBV24-1,ATSDSLRDSLTDTQY
TRBJ1-2,TRBV5-1,ASSLEGQGNYGYT
TRBJ2-1,TRBV4-3,ASSQETGLFYNEQF
TRBJ2-6,TRBV7-9,ANGRHSGANVLT
TRBJ1-2,TRBV4-1,ASSHLTGFDYGYT
TRBJ1-3,TRBV19,ASSIHRGPSSGNTIY
TRBJ1-1,TRBV30,AVKQGYNTEAF
TRBJ1-2,TRBV28,ASSFQGAPNYGYT
TRBJ2-3,TRBV18,ASSPGAGRGTDTQY
TRBJ1-2,TRBV3-1/TRBV3-2,ASSQGPGVTSGYT
TRBJ2-1,TRBV3-1/TRBV3-2,ASSQERTSLSYNEQF
TRBJ1-1,TRBV7-9,ASSSTQLQNTEAF